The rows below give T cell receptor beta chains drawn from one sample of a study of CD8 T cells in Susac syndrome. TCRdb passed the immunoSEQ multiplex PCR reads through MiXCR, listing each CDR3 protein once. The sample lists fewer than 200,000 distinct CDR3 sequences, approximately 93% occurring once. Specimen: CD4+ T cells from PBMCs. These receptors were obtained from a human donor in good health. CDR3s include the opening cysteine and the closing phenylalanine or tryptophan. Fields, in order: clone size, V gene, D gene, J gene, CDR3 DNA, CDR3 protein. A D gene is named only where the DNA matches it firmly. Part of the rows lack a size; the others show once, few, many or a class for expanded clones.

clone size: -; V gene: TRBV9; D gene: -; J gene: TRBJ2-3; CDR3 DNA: TGTGCCAGCAGCGAGGCGGGAAGGGCCCCAGATACGCAGTATTTT; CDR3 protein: CASSEAGRAPDTQYF
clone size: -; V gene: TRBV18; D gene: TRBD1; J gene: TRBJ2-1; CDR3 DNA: TGTGCCAGCTCACGGGACCTACAGGGGGCCAATGAGCAGTTCTTC; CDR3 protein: CASSRDLQGANEQFF
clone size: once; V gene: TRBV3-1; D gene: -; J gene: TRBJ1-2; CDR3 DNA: TGTGCCAGCAGCCAAGACGGGGGCGTTGGCTACACCTTC; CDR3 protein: CASSQDGGVGYTF
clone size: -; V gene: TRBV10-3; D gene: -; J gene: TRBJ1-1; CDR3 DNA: TGTGCCATCAGTGAGCCCTCCTTGAACACTGAAGCTTTCTTT; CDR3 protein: CAISEPSLNTEAFF
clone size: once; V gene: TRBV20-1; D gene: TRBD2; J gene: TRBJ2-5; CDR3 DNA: TGCAGTGCTACCGGACTAGCGGGGTCCCGCACCCAGTACTTC; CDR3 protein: CSATGLAGSRTQYF
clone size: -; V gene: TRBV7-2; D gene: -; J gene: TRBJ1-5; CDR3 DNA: TGTGCCAGCAGCCCCAGGGGAGGGACCAATCAGCCCCAGCATTTT; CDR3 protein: CASSPRGGTNQPQHF
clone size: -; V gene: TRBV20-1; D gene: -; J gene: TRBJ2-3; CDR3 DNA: TGCAGTGCTAGAGGCGTTAGGATAGGGGGGGTTGGAGATACGCAGTATTTT; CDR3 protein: CSARGVRIGGVGDTQYF
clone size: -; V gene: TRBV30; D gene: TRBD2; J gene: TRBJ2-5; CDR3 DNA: TGTGCCTGGAGTGGACCAGGGACTAGCGGAAGAGAGACCCAGTACTTC; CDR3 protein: CAWSGPGTSGRETQYF
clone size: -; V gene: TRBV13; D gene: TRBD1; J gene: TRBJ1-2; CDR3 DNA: TGTGCCAGCAGCTTACGGACAGGGCGGAACTATGGCTACACCTTC; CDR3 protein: CASSLRTGRNYGYTF
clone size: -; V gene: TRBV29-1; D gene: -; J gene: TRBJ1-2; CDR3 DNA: TGCAGCGTTGAACGGGGCTATGGCTACACCTTC; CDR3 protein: CSVERGYGYTF
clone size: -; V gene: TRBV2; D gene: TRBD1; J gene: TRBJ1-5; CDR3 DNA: TGTGCCAGCAGGCTTGAACAGGGGTATAGCAATCAGCCCCAGCATTTT; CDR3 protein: CASRLEQGYSNQPQHF
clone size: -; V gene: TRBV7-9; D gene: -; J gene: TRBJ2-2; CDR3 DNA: TGTGCCAGCAGCTTAGAAACTTTCTTCAGAAGGACCGGGGAGCTGTTTTTT; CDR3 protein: CASSLETFFRRTGELFF
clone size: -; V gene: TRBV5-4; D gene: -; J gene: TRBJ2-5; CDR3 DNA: TGTGCCAGCAGCTTGGAGCTACAGTCGGCCCAGTACTTC; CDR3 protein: CASSLELQSAQYF
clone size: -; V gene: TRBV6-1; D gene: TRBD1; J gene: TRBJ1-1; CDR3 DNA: TGTGCCAGCAGTGCCCGGGACAGGGTCATGAACACTGAAGCTTTCTTT; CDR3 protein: CASSARDRVMNTEAFF
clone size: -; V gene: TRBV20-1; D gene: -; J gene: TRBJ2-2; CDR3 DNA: TGCAGTGCTAGAGTTATCCCCGGCACCGGGGAGCTGTTTTTT; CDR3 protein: CSARVIPGTGELFF
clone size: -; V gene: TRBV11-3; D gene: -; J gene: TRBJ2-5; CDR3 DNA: TGTGCCAGCAGCCCTTCTCCCCTTGAGACCCAGTACTTC; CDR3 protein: CASSPSPLETQYF
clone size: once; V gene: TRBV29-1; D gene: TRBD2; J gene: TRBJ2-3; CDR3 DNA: TGCAGCGCGGGGGGGTGGGCAGATACGCAGTATTTT; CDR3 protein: CSAGGWADTQYF
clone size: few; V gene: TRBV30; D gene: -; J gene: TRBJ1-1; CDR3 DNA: TGTGCCTGGATTTCAGTTACAAACACTGAAGCTTTCTTT; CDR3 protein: CAWISVTNTEAFF
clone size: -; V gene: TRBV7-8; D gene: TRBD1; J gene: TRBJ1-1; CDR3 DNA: TGTGCCAGCAGCCCGCACAGGGGACGCACTGAAGCTTTCTTT; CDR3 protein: CASSPHRGRTEAFF
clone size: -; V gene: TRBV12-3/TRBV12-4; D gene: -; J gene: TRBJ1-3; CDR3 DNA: TGTGCCAGCCCCCCCCGGGCTCTCAGAACGACTGGAAACACCATATATTTT; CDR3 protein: CASPPRALRTTGNTIYF
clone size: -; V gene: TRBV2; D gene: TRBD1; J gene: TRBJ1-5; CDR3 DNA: TGTGCCAGCACCAGGGACAGCTCCAGCAATCAGCCCCAGCATTTT; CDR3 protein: CASTRDSSSNQPQHF
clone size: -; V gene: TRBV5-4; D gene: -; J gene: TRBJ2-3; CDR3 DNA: TGTGCCAGCAGCGGGGTTTCTAGCACAGATACGCAGTATTTT; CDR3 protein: CASSGVSSTDTQYF